This T cell receptor (beta chain) was obtained from a study of T-cell reconstitution after alpha-beta-depleted transplantation in children. CDR1 is SGHRS, CDR2 YFSETQ, per germline. The ends were cut back, 4 bases at V and 2 bases at J, with 13 bases in the middle. The CDR3 spans 14 residues. Study conclusions and caveats: One year post-transplant, T-cell counts and diversity were largely derived from T cells produced anew.

The table lists this clonotype with a few counts. Its antigen is unknown. A library of TCRbeta sequences, prepared with unique molecular identifiers, was generated. Using its own MiXCR run on the PCR reads, TCRdb lists one record per CDR3 protein. The repertoire holds 200,000 to 250,000 distinct CDR3 sequences, 7.5% to 9.5% seen once, with 35% to 40% in the top ten. This receptor was obtained from a male patient between 2 and 9 years old who had a stem cell transplant for acute myeloid leukemia, so the T cells may come from the graft donor. The sample was PBMCs, mostly from graft donor cells, taken 360 days after TCRalphabeta/CD19-depleted stem cell transplant. The chain recombines TRBV5-1 with TRBJ2-7, with TRBD2 as a possible D gene (5 bases). The CDR3 DNA reads TGCGCCAGCAGCCCCCGGGAATTGACCTACGAGCAGTACGTC. This sequence encodes CASSPRELTYEQYV.